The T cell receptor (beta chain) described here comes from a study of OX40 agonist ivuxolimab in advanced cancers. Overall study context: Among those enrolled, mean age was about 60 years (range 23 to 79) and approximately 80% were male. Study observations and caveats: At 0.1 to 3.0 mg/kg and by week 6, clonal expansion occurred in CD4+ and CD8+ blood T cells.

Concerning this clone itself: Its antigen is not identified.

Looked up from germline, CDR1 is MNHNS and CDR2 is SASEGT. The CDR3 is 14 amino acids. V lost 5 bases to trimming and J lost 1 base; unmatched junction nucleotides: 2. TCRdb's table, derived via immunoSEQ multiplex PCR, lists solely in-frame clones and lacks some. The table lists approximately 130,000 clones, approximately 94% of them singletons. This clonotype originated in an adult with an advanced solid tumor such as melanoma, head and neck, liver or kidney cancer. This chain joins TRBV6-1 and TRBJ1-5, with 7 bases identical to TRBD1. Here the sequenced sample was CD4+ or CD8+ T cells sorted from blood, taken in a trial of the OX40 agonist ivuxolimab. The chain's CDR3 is CASSKQGSNQPQHF. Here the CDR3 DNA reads TGTGCCAGCAGTAAACAGGGGAGCAATCAGCCCCAGCATTTT.